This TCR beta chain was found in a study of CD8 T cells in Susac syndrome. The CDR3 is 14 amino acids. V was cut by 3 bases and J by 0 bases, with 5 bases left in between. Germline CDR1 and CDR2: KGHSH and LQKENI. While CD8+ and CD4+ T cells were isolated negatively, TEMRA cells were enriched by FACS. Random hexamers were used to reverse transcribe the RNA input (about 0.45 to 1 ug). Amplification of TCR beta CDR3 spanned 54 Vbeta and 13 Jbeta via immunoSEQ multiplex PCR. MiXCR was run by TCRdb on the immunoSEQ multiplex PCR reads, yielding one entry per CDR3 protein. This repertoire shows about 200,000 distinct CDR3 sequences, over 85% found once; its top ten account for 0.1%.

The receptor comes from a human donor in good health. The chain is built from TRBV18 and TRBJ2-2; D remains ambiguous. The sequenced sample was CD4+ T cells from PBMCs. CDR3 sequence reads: CASSPTANTGELFF. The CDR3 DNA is TGTGCCAGCTCACCTACCGCGAACACCGGGGAGCTGTTTTTT.